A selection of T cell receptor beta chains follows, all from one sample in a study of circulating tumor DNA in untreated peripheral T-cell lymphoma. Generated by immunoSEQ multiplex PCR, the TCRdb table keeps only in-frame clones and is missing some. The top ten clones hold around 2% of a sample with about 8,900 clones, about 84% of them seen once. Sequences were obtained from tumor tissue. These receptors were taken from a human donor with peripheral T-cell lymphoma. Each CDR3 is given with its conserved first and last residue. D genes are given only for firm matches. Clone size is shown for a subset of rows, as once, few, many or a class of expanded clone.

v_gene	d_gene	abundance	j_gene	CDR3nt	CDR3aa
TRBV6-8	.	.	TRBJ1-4	TGTGCCAGCAGAAAGGGCACAACTAATGAAAAACTGTTTTTT	CASRKGTTNEKLFF
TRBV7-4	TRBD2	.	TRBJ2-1	TGTGCCAGCAGATCCGGGACTAGCCCCTACAATGAGCAGTTCTTC	CASRSGTSPYNEQFF
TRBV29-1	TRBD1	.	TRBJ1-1	TGCAGCGTCACACCGGGACAGGGAGCGGCTGAAGCTTTCTTT	CSVTPGQGAAEAFF
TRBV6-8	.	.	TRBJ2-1	TGTGCCAGGTTTCAGGGTCAAAGCTCCTACAATGAGCAGTTCTTC	CARFQGQSSYNEQFF
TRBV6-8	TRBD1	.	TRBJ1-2	TGTGCCATCAGCGGACAGGGTAGGGATTTTAACTATGGCTACACCTTC	CAISGQGRDFNYGYTF
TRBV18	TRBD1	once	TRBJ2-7	TGTGCCAGCTCACATGGACAGGGTGACTACGAGCAGTACTTC	CASSHGQGDYEQYF
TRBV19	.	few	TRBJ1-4	TGTGCCAGCCGATATCGGGGCCCCTGGGGTGAAAAACTGTTTTTT	CASRYRGPWGEKLFF
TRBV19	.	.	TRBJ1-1	TGTGCCAGTAGTATGAGCGGGAACACTGAAGCTTTCTTT	CASSMSGNTEAFF
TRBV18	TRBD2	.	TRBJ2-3	TGTGCCAGTTCCGGGACTAGCGGCCGCACAGATACGCAGTATTTT	CASSGTSGRTDTQYF
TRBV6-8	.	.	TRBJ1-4	TGTGCCAGCGGGACCTACATAGGAGAAAAACTGTTTTTT	CASGTYIGEKLFF
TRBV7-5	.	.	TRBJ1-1	TGTGCCAGCAGACCGGGAGACTCGAACACTGAAGCTTTCTTT	CASRPGDSNTEAFF
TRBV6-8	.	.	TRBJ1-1	TGTGCCAGCACCGTGACAGATTACACTGAAGCTTTCTTT	CASTVTDYTEAFF
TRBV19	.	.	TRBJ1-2	TGTGCCAGTATCGACTTGGGGGCCTCAGAGGGCTATGGCTACACCTTC	CASIDLGASEGYGYTF
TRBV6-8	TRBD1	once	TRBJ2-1	TGTGCCATCAGACAGGGTTTGGTCAATGAGCAGTTCTTC	CAIRQGLVNEQFF
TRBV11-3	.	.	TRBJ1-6	TGTGCCAGCAGCCAACCTCAACTCTCGACAGTAGAGAATTCACCCCTCCACTTT	CASSQPQLSTVENSPLHF
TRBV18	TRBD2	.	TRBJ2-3	TGTGCCAGCTCACCTCGGGCTAGCGGGGGGTTGACAGATACGCAGTATTTT	CASSPRASGGLTDTQYF